Listed below are T cell receptor beta chains from one sample, sequenced in a study of CXCR3-negative and CXCR3-positive naive CD8 T cells. TCRdb reprocessed the 5' RACE reads and reports one entry per CDR3 protein, with no DNA. The listing contains under 75,000 distinct CDR3 sequences. Sequenced input: naive CXCR3+ CD8+ T cells from blood. Receptors were obtained from a human donor in good health. Some clones in this sample may be carry-over from other donors' samples. CDR3s include the opening cysteine and the closing phenylalanine or tryptophan. Fields, in order: J gene, V gene, CDR3 protein.

TRBJ2-7	TRBV4-1	CASSYGRDSSYEQYF
TRBJ1-2	TRBV12-3/TRBV12-4	CASSLRGTYGYTF
TRBJ1-2	TRBV6-5	CASSPGYGYTF
TRBJ2-2	TRBV21-1	CASHTRPIRGPGELFF
TRBJ2-2	TRBV3-1	CASSPLGRQGYTGELFF
TRBJ2-1	TRBV7-2	CASSLIRDPYPYNEQFF
TRBJ2-7	TRBV7-9	CASSGTKGPGSYEQYF
TRBJ1-1	TRBV20-1	CSARDEVWETNTEAFF
TRBJ2-2	TRBV29-1	CSAEQGFNTGELFF
TRBJ2-1	TRBV28	CASSGLAGGHDKNEQFF
TRBJ2-7	TRBV25-1	CASSEGVYSYEQYF
TRBJ2-7	TRBV12-3/TRBV12-4	CASSPSVEGAEYEQYF
TRBJ2-3	TRBV7-2	CASSLLAGTSTDTQYF
TRBJ2-4	TRBV2	CASSEYGGGLAKNIQYF
TRBJ1-2	TRBV19	CASTGTGDGYTF
TRBJ1-2	TRBV7-8	CASSLSSLLGYTF
TRBJ2-1	TRBV7-9	CASSLGDRGQFF
TRBJ1-4	TRBV29-1	CSVEIFGPNEKLFF
TRBJ1-3	TRBV5-6	CASSFGVLNSGNTIYF
TRBJ1-1	TRBV7-3	CASSLSPIRVNTEAFF
TRBJ2-7	TRBV12-3/TRBV12-4	CASSSPSGGGANEQYF
TRBJ1-2	TRBV18	CASSPPGTGIYGYTF